The clone carrying this T cell receptor (beta chain) has ten or more counts. Its antigen is as yet unknown. The data were obtained in a study of naive and memory T cell subsets. TCR cDNA received a 3' ligated oligonucleotide that carried a UMI. Reverse transcription used DNase-treated unsorted total RNA, aiming for roughly 1 to 1000 ng. Amplification of ligated cDNA took four PCR rounds with SP2 and nested alpha and beta constant primers. Alpha and beta constant region primers primed reverse transcription for blood and skin samples. Via MiXCR, TCRdb re-called the 5' RACE reads, giving one row per CDR3 protein. The sample includes 45,000 to 55,000 distinct CDR3 sequences, about 4.8% of them seen just once. Study outcomes and limitations: TCR transcript changes with activation or differentiation may affect this RNA method.

The CDR3 extends over 15 amino acids. V lost 10 bases, J lost 1 base, and 17 bases lay in between. Germline values: CDR1 SNHLY, CDR2 FYNNEI. The rearrangement joins TRBV2 to TRBJ2-1; D is unclear. The clonotype comes from a female donor in good health. The CDR3 protein is CATSAVILSYNEQFF. CDR3 sequence (DNA): TGTGCCACCTCTGCGGTTATACTATCCTACAATGAGCAGTTCTTC.